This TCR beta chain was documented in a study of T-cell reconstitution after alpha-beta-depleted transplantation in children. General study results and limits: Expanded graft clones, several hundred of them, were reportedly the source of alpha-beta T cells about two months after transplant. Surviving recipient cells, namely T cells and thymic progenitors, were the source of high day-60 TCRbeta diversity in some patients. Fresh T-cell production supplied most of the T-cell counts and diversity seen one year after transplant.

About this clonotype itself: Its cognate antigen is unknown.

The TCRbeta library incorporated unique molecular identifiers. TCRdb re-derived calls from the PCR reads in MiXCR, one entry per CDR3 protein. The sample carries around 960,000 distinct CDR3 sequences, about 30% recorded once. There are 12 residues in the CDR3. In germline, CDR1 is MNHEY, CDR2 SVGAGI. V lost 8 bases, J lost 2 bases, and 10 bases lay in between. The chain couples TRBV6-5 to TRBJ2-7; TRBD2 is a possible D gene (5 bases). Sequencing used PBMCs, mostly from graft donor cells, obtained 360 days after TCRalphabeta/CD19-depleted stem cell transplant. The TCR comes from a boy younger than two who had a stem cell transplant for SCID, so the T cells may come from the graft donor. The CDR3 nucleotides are TGTGCCAGCGCGGGTTCTACCTACGAGCAGTACTTC. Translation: CASAGSTYEQYF.